The clone carrying this T cell receptor beta chain has just a few counts. What it recognizes is unknown. Blood collection times were about day -28 and days 30, 100, 180 posttransplant. Clones were read by immunoSEQ multiplex PCR, and TCRdb kept only the in-frame ones, dropping some. The sample consists of more than 5,000 clones, about 30% of them appearing once. This sample stems from a study of T cell clonotyping in hematopoietic cell transplantation. Overall study findings and caveats: Few recipient clonotypes overlapped donors; over 95% were de novo at given depth. Graft donor and pretransplant recipient Inverse Simpson Index values predicted broader posttransplant TCR diversity.

The CDR3 sequence is 12 residues long. The V end lost 6 bases, the J end lost 4 bases, and 10 bases lay between the germline ends. Germline V lookup: CDR1 MNHEY, CDR2 SVGAGI. V gene TRBV6-5 combines with J gene TRBJ2-7; no reliable D call. This specimen consisted of peripheral blood mononuclear cells, obtained 30 days after allogeneic stem cell transplant. This sequence originates from a female patient in her 50s who had an allogeneic stem cell transplant from an unrelated donor, so the T cells may come from the graft donor. Some clones in this sample may be carry-over from other donors' samples. The CDR3 DNA is TGTGCCAGCAGCTCGTCATTTTACGAGCAGTACTTC. Protein sequence: CASSSSFYEQYF.